Below, 23 T cell receptor beta chains from the same sample are listed, as sequenced in a study of cytomegalovirus exposure and HLA in healthy donors. Researchers ran the PCR with 60 Vbeta and 13 Jbeta primers. Clones were read by immunoSEQ multiplex PCR, and TCRdb kept only the in-frame ones, dropping some. Of 150,000 or so clones listed, around two thirds are singletons. Sequenced sample: PBMCs. These receptors were obtained from a man under 40 in good health and CMV-seropositive.

J is TRBJ2-1 and V is TRBV19; 7 bases map to TRBD2. The CDR3 has 15 amino acids. The germline gives CDR1 LNHDA, CDR2 SQIVND (reference sequence). The trim removed 5 bases at V and 7 bases at J, leaving 11 bases unmatched. The CDR3 loop is CASSWGGGFGNEQFF. In DNA, the CDR3 is TGTGCCAGTAGTTGGGGGGGAGGTTTTGGTAATGAGCAGTTCTTC.

V gene TRBV5-5 combines with J gene TRBJ2-6, with 8 bases that match TRBD2. Trimming removed 5 bases from V and 4 bases from J; junction bases left unmatched: 11. Germline-derived CDR1 and CDR2 are SGHKS and YYEKEE (reference sequence). The length of the CDR3 is 17 residues. The DNA for the CDR3 is TGTGCCAGCAGGGGACGGGGGGGGGCGACCGGGGCCAACGTCCTGACTTTC. Encoded protein: CASRGRGGATGANVLTF.

This chain joins TRBV6-5 and TRBJ1-5; TRBD1 matches at 7 bases. CDR1 and CDR2 (germline): MNHEY, SVGAGI. This CDR3 has 15 amino acids. Trimming took 6 bases from V and 6 from J; bases not matched to a gene: 11. The CDR3 DNA follows: TGTGCCAGCAGGGCTATACAGGGGACGGGTCAGCCCCAGCATTTT. Its protein product is CASRAIQGTGQPQHF.

The V and J genes are TRBV9 and TRBJ2-1; the D gene is possibly TRBD1 (6 bases). Trimming took 4 bases from V and 8 from J, leaving 16 bases between them. Germline V gene data show CDR1 as SGDLS and CDR2 as YYNGEE. The CDR3 sequence is 14 residues long. In DNA, the CDR3 is TGTGCCAGCAGCCAAATGGACAGACCGCATGAGCAGTTCTTC. Its protein product is CASSQMDRPHEQFF.

The chain joins TRBV7-2 to TRBJ2-7; a weak D match, TRBD1 (6 bases). In germline, CDR1 is SGHTA, CDR2 FQGNSA. The ends were cut back, 3 bases at V and 3 bases at J, with 15 bases in the middle. The CDR3 contains 15 residues. CDR3 region: CASSFFLLQGYEQYF. DNA for the CDR3: TGTGCCAGCAGCTTTTTTTTATTACAGGGCTACGAGCAGTACTTC.

This rearrangement joins TRBV6-5 to TRBJ1-2, with a weak D call TRBD1 (6 bases). Trimming took off 10 bases at V and 6 bases at J, with 18 bases between the two ends. CDR3 length: 13 amino acids. The V gene's germline CDR1 is MNHEY and CDR2 SVGAGI. The CDR3 region has the DNA TGTGCCACCGTGACCGATCAGGGGCATGGCTACACCTTC. This codes for CATVTDQGHGYTF.

The chain uses TRBV5-1 and TRBJ2-6; D gene uncertain. This CDR3 is 16 amino acids long. Germline CDR1 SGHRS, CDR2 YFSETQ. V was clipped by 3 bases and J by 2 bases, with 12 bases between them. The chain's CDR3 is CASSSPLGAGANVLTF. In DNA, the CDR3 is TGCGCCAGCAGCTCCCCTCTAGGAGCTGGGGCCAACGTCCTGACTTTC.

The chain combines TRBV2 with TRBJ2-7; D remains unclear. Germline V lookup: CDR1 SNHLY, CDR2 FYNNEI. The CDR3 covers 13 residues. Trimming left V 1 base short and J 6 bases short, with 10 bases between. The CDR3 DNA follows: TGTGCCAGCAGTGAAGAGAGTTACGGCGAGCAGTACTTC. Amino acids: CASSEESYGEQYF.

The chain links TRBV10-1 to TRBJ2-7; 11 nucleotides agree with TRBD1. The CDR3 covers 15 residues. The V segment lost 2 bases and the J segment 4 bases; nucleotides outside the gene matches: 4. Germline V lookup: CDR1 WNHNN, CDR2 SYGVQD (reference sequence). The CDR3 sequence is CASSEPGQGAYEQYF. The DNA of the CDR3 is TGCGCCAGCAGTGAGCCCGGACAGGGGGCTTACGAGCAGTACTTC.

This clone was counted once. The chain is built from TRBV2 and TRBJ2-1; 10 nucleotides align to TRBD1. Germline V gene sequence: CDR1 SNHLY, CDR2 FYNNEI. This CDR3 has 15 residues. Germline trimming cut 5 bases from V and 4 bases from J; bases unmatched to any gene: 5. The CDR3 loop reads CASSQTGGTYNEQFF. CDR3 nucleotide sequence: TGTGCCAGCAGTCAGACAGGGGGCACATACAATGAGCAGTTCTTC. Using reference TRBV2 and TRBJ2-1 for the parts outside the CDR3, the full variable domain is EPEVTQTPSHQVTQMGQEVILRCVPISNHLYFYWYRQILGQKVEFLVSFYNNEISEKSEIFDDQFSVERPDGSNFTLKIRSTKLEDSAMYFCASSQTGGTYNEQFFGPGTRLTVL.

The V gene is TRBV28, the J gene TRBJ2-2, with D tentatively TRBD1 (5 bases). The CDR3 has 15 amino acids. Trimming removed 3 bases at V and 3 bases at J, with 11 bases between. From germline, CDR1 is MDHEN and CDR2 SYDVKM. CDR3 amino acids: CASSFLSGYTGELFF. CDR3 nucleotides: TGTGCCAGCAGTTTCTTGTCAGGGTACACCGGGGAGCTGTTTTTT.

This chain uses TRBV6-5 with TRBJ2-1, with TRBD1 matching over 7 bases. V shed 3 bases, J shed 6 bases, and the junction held 8 bases outside the gene matches. This CDR3 spans 15 amino acids. CDR1 and CDR2 (germline): MNHEY, SVGAGI. The CDR3 sequence is CASSYRTGGLNEQFF. The CDR3 DNA sequence: TGTGCCAGCAGTTATCGGACAGGAGGACTCAATGAGCAGTTCTTC.

The chain employs TRBV4-2 and TRBJ2-2; D is possibly TRBD2 (5 bases). The V gene's germline CDR1 is LGHNA and CDR2 YNFKEQ. The CDR3 contains 18 residues. Trimming removed 2 bases from V and 0 bases from J, with 16 bases in between. CDR3 bases: TGTGCCAGCAGCCAATCGGCCTCAGTAGCGCCGAACACCGGGGAGCTGTTTTTT. Amino acid sequence: CASSQSASVAPNTGELFF.

The genes are TRBV5-4 and TRBJ2-7, with a tentative D call TRBD2 (5 bases). V was pared by 4 bases and J by 2 bases, with 7 bases between. The CDR3 loop spans 12 amino acids. CDR1 is SGHNT, CDR2 YYREEE, per germline (reference sequence). The CDR3 DNA sequence: TGTGCCAGCAGCATCGGGACCTACGAGCAGTACTTC. Encoded protein: CASSIGTYEQYF.

The CDR3 sequence: CASSPIGQGQGEKLFF. The CDR3, as DNA: TGTGCCAGCAGTCCAATAGGGCAGGGACAAGGTGAAAAACTGTTTTTT. The chain carries TRBV7-9 and TRBJ1-4; a weak D match, TRBD1 (6 bases). Trimming pared 6 bases from V and 7 bases from J, leaving 21 bases between. The CDR3 is 16 amino acids. CDR1 is SEHNR and CDR2 is FQNEAQ in the germline V gene (reference sequence).

This chain links TRBV5-1 with TRBJ2-3, with 13 bases matching TRBD2. The CDR3 runs 17 residues. Trimming cost V 0 bases and J 4 bases; bases outside gene matches: 5. In germline, CDR1 is SGHRS, CDR2 YFSETQ. This chain's CDR3 is CASSLAVTSGRSDTQYF. The CDR3 coding sequence is TGCGCCAGCAGCTTGGCGGTGACTAGCGGGAGGTCAGATACGCAGTATTTT.

The V and J genes are TRBV29-1 and TRBJ2-1; D is possibly TRBD2 (5 bases). The CDR3 runs 17 residues. Germline V CDR1 and CDR2: SQVTM, ANQGSEA. Trimming took off 4 bases at V and 0 bases at J, with 19 bases between the two ends. In nucleotides, the CDR3 is TGCAGCGTTGTAGGCCCTCTGGAGGAGTCCTCCTACAATGAGCAGTTCTTC. Translated: CSVVGPLEESSYNEQFF.

There are a few counts of this clone. V is TRBV10-3 and J is TRBJ2-3; 10 positions match TRBD1. The V segment lost 5 bases and the J segment 3 bases; nucleotides outside the gene matches: 5. CDR3 size: 15 residues. The V gene's germline CDR1 is ENHRY and CDR2 SYGVKD. Written as DNA, the CDR3 is TGTGCCATCAGTCGACAGGGGGCGACGACAGATACGCAGTATTTT. As protein: CAISRQGATTDTQYF.

The rearrangement uses TRBV27 and TRBJ2-7; TRBD1 aligns across 10 bases. The germline V gene encodes CDR1 MNHEY and CDR2 SMNVEV (reference sequence). Trimming took 6 bases from V and 2 from J; bases not matched to a gene: 4. This CDR3 is built from 14 residues. The CDR3 DNA reads TGTGCCAGCAGAACCGGGACAGGGGCCTACGAGCAGTACTTC. It yields the protein CASRTGTGAYEQYF.

This clone has a handful of counts. The chain links TRBV7-8 to TRBJ2-1, with D perhaps matching TRBD2 (6 bases). The CDR3 is made up of 15 amino acids. Germline CDR1 is SGHVS and CDR2 is FQNEAQ. The ends were cut back, 5 bases at V and 7 bases at J, with 18 bases in the middle. The CDR3 loop reads CASSPQRGGKNEQFF. DNA of the CDR3: TGTGCCAGCAGCCCCCAGAGGGGAGGTAAGAATGAGCAGTTCTTC.

The V and J genes are TRBV9 and TRBJ2-7, with a weak D call TRBD2 (5 bases). V was clipped by 2 bases and J by 3 bases, with 12 bases between them. CDR1 and CDR2 from the germline V gene are SGDLS and YYNGEE. This CDR3 has 14 amino acids. In DNA, the CDR3 is TGTGCCAGCAGCGTTGGGCTCGGGGTCTACGAGCAGTACTTC. Translating it yields CASSVGLGVYEQYF.

The CDR3 sequence is CASSPTSGRDNTQYF. The CDR3 coding sequence is TGTGCCAGCAGTCCGACTAGCGGGAGAGATAATACGCAGTATTTT. The chain has TRBV28 and TRBJ2-3; 12 bases agree with TRBD2. Germline lookup yields CDR1 MDHEN and CDR2 SYDVKM. V lost 5 bases and J lost 7; bases outside the gene matches: 7. The CDR3 contains 15 residues.

This clone was found once. The rearrangement joins TRBV7-6 to TRBJ2-5, with D unclear. The CDR3 totals 13 residues. V was pared by 3 bases and J by 2 bases, with 7 bases between. The germline CDR1 and CDR2 sequences are SGHVS and FNYEAQ. The CDR3 sequence: CASSFSLQETQYF. Written as DNA, the CDR3 is TGTGCCAGCAGCTTCTCCCTACAAGAGACCCAGTACTTC.